This TCR beta chain was identified during a study of cytomegalovirus exposure and HLA in healthy donors. Study-wide results and caveats: The authors considered a cluster of highly shared sequence variants likely to be a sequencing artifact.

Turning to this clone: Its antigen remains unidentified.

Use of 60 Vbeta and 13 Jbeta primers characterized the PCR. Profiled with immunoSEQ multiplex PCR; TCRdb holds only in-frame clones, not every one. The sample has 130,000 to 150,000 clones, around three quarters seen once. CDR3 size: 15 residues. Germline V lookup: CDR1 SGDLS, CDR2 YYNGEE. The ends were cut back, 4 bases at V and 1 base at J, with 14 bases in the middle. The chain is built from TRBV9 and TRBJ2-5, with a tentative D call TRBD1 (6 bases). This clonotype was sampled from a man aged 40-49 years in good health and CMV-seronegative. What was sequenced was PBMCs. The CDR3 DNA is TGTGCCAGCAGCACCACAGGGTGGGCCCAAGAGACCCAGTACTTC. It encodes CASSTTGWAQETQYF.